The rows below give T cell receptor beta chains drawn from one sample of a study of technical replicates of blood from several donors. Assay: immunoSEQ multiplex PCR; the TCRdb copy retains only in-frame clones and omits some. The sample lists some 85,000 clones, just over 95% occurring once. The sample consisted of T cells isolated from PBMCs. The source is a human donor in good health. The CDR3 runs from the conserved cysteine through the conserved F or W. Fields, in order: clone size, D gene, CDR3 length, J gene, V gene, CDR3 protein, CDR3 DNA. The D gene is left open where the match is weak. Clone size is not always given. Where it is, it says once, few, many or a class for expanded clones.

-,TRBD1,16,TRBJ2-2,TRBV6-4,CASRYRDRTSTGELFF,TGTGCCAGCAGATACCGGGACAGGACATCCACCGGGGAGCTGTTTTTT
-,TRBD1,16,TRBJ2-7,TRBV5-4,CASSSPGTGVGYEQYF,TGTGCCAGCAGCTCGCCCGGGACAGGGGTGGGATACGAGCAGTACTTC
-,-,13,TRBJ2-7,TRBV7-6,CASSLRDSYEQYF,TGTGCCAGCAGCTTACGGGACTCTTACGAGCAGTACTTC
-,-,15,TRBJ1-1,TRBV6-5,CASSYSNGGGTEAFF,TGTGCCAGCAGTTACTCGAACGGGGGGGGCACTGAAGCTTTCTTT
-,TRBD1,15,TRBJ2-5,TRBV6-1,CASIPRTGWLETQYF,TGTGCCAGCATTCCCAGGACAGGGTGGTTGGAGACCCAGTACTTC
-,-,13,TRBJ1-1,TRBV30,CAWSVQMNTEAFF,TGTGCCTGGAGTGTACAGATGAACACTGAAGCTTTCTTT
-,-,14,TRBJ2-7,TRBV28,CASSFPEVGYEQYF,TGTGCCAGCAGTTTCCCGGAAGTCGGGTACGAGCAGTACTTC
-,-,15,TRBJ2-3,TRBV14,CASSQEGLRTDTQYF,TGTGCCAGCAGCCAAGAAGGACTCCGCACAGATACGCAGTATTTT
-,TRBD1,18,TRBJ1-1,TRBV25-1,CASSEFAGGGGRVTEAFF,TGTGCCAGCAGTGAATTTGCAGGGGGAGGTGGACGTGTCACTGAAGCTTTCTTT
-,TRBD2,14,TRBJ2-7,TRBV29-1,CSVVGTSGSYEQYF,TGCAGCGTCGTAGGGACTAGCGGGTCCTACGAGCAGTACTTC
-,-,17,TRBJ2-5,TRBV21-1,CASSKGTAGGVEETQYF,TGTGCCAGCAGCAAAGGCACCGCGGGAGGAGTAGAGGAGACCCAGTACTTC
-,-,13,TRBJ2-7,TRBV27,CASSFAQGYEQYF,TGTGCCAGCAGTTTTGCTCAGGGGTACGAGCAGTACTTC
-,-,17,TRBJ1-4,TRBV19,CASSISRTVATNEKLFF,TGTGCCAGTAGTATAAGTCGTACAGTTGCAACTAATGAAAAACTGTTTTTT
-,-,13,TRBJ2-5,TRBV4-1,CASRRDLQETQYF,TGCGCCAGCAGACGGGACTTACAAGAGACCCAGTACTTC
-,-,16,TRBJ1-2,TRBV18,CASSQLPLLDIYGYTF,TGTGCCAGCTCACAACTCCCTTTACTTGACATCTATGGCTACACCTTC
-,-,13,TRBJ1-2,TRBV19,CASIRAAGNGYTF,TGTGCCAGTATCCGGGCTGCCGGGAATGGCTACACCTTC
-,-,17,TRBJ2-3,TRBV9,CASSVEASTPVTDTQYF,TGTGCCAGCAGCGTAGAGGCTAGCACCCCAGTCACAGATACGCAGTATTTT
-,TRBD1,14,TRBJ1-2,TRBV18,CASSPGTGNYGYTF,TGTGCCAGCTCACCGGGGACAGGGAACTATGGCTACACCTTC
-,-,14,TRBJ2-7,TRBV27,CASSSRRGLNEQYF,TGTGCCAGCAGTTCCCGGAGGGGTTTAAACGAGCAGTACTTC
-,-,13,TRBJ1-5,TRBV19,CASSLSSNQPQHF,TGTGCCAGTAGCCTAAGTAGCAATCAGCCCCAGCATTTT
-,TRBD1,16,TRBJ1-1,TRBV18,CASSPGQGLMNTEAFF,TGTGCCAGCTCACCGGGACAGGGCCTAATGAACACTGAAGCTTTCTTT
-,-,14,TRBJ1-1,TRBV29-1,CSVSRGSGDTEAFF,TGCAGCGTTTCACGCGGGAGTGGGGACACTGAAGCTTTCTTT
-,-,14,TRBJ2-7,TRBV9,CASSVAGRTEEQYF,TGTGCCAGCAGCGTAGCTGGGAGGACTGAAGAGCAGTACTTC
-,-,13,TRBJ1-1,TRBV6-6,CASSYSSSTEAFF,TGTGCCAGCAGTTACTCCAGTTCCACTGAAGCTTTCTTT
-,-,15,TRBJ2-4,TRBV7-9,CASSLVTGARDIQYF,TGTGCCAGCAGCTTAGTTACAGGTGCCAGGGACATTCAGTACTTC
-,-,15,TRBJ2-3,TRBV11-2,CASSLGGTGSDTQYF,TGTGCCAGCAGCTTAGGCGGCACGGGGTCAGATACGCAGTATTTT
-,-,16,TRBJ2-7,TRBV19,CASSQRAGGSSYEQYF,TGTGCCAGTAGTCAAAGAGCGGGTGGGAGCTCCTACGAGCAGTACTTC
-,-,14,TRBJ1-5,TRBV5-4,CASSTGVSNQPQHF,TGTGCCAGCAGCACGGGGGTTAGCAATCAGCCCCAGCATTTT
once,TRBD1,15,TRBJ1-1,TRBV5-1,CASSLIIQGATEAFF,TGCGCCAGCAGCTTGATAATCCAGGGGGCCACTGAAGCTTTCTTT
-,TRBD1,16,TRBJ1-2,TRBV28,CASTPGGQGAAYGYTF,TGTGCCAGCACTCCAGGGGGACAGGGGGCAGCCTATGGCTACACCTTC
-,TRBD1,14,TRBJ2-3,TRBV30,CAWRHGTGKDTQYF,TGTGCCTGGAGACACGGGACAGGGAAAGATACGCAGTATTTT
-,-,15,TRBJ2-3,TRBV5-6,CASSLGLGGTDTQYF,TGTGCCAGCAGCTTGGGACTAGGGGGCACAGATACGCAGTATTTT
-,-,12,TRBJ1-2,TRBV11-1,CASSLSDYGYTF,TGTGCCAGCAGCTTATCGGACTATGGCTACACCTTC
-,-,19,TRBJ2-1,TRBV9,CASSVGWRTLAGVGNEQFF,TGTGCCAGCAGCGTAGGGTGGAGGACCCTAGCAGGGGTTGGCAATGAGCAGTTCTTC
-,-,13,TRBJ2-2,TRBV5-6,CASSLAAGEGLFF,TGTGCCAGCAGCTTGGCCGCAGGGGAAGGGCTGTTTTTT
-,-,12,TRBJ2-2,TRBV5-6,CASSRGGGELFF,TGTGCCAGCAGCAGAGGGGGTGGGGAGCTGTTTTTT
once,-,17,TRBJ1-4,TRBV7-2,CASSLASWEAANEKLFF,TGTGCCAGCAGCTTAGCGAGCTGGGAGGCGGCTAATGAAAAACTGTTTTTT
-,-,13,TRBJ1-1,TRBV2,CASVIDTRAEAFF,TGTGCCAGCGTTATCGACACCAGGGCTGAAGCTTTCTTT
-,-,14,TRBJ1-5,TRBV6-1,CASSLGRGNQPQHF,TGTGCCAGCAGTCTAGGACGGGGAAATCAGCCCCAGCATTTT
-,TRBD2,14,TRBJ2-7,TRBV10-3,CAISYSGSMDEQYF,TGTGCCATCAGTTATAGCGGGAGTATGGACGAGCAGTACTTC
-,TRBD2,16,TRBJ2-7,TRBV27,CASSIILAGGPSGQYF,TGTGCCAGCAGTATAATTCTAGCGGGAGGGCCCTCAGGGCAGTACTTC
-,-,16,TRBJ1-4,TRBV5-1,CASSPGLGPGNEKLFF,TGCGCCAGCAGCCCAGGACTTGGACCGGGGAATGAAAAACTGTTTTTT
-,-,15,TRBJ2-5,TRBV28,CASTYRGGLQETQYF,TGTGCCAGCACCTACAGGGGGGGTCTCCAAGAGACCCAGTACTTC
-,-,12,TRBJ1-1,TRBV5-1,CASSIGVTEAFF,TGCGCCAGCAGCATAGGGGTAACTGAAGCTTTCTTT